Below are 8 T cell receptor beta chains sequenced from a single sample in a study of T cells in Graves' hyperthyroidism and ophthalmopathy. RNA transcripts served as the template for amplifying TCR beta CDR3 regions. HTBI primers were used for first-round RT-PCR of the TCR CDR3. TCRdb reprocessed the multiplex PCR reads via MiXCR and lists one record per CDR3 protein. The data show roughly 740,000 distinct CDR3 sequences, with roughly 15% seen just once and around 8.1% held by the top ten. The sample consisted of blood. The receptors come from a man between 18 and 35 years old with Graves' hyperthyroidism.

This clonotype was counted many times. The V and J genes are TRBV7-2 and TRBJ2-1, with D maybe TRBD2 (6 bases). The CDR3 runs to 15 residues. Trimming removed 5 bases at V and 5 bases at J, with 16 bases between. Germline CDR1 and CDR2: SGHTA and FQGNSA. Here the CDR3 reads CASSPRPSGHNEQFF. In DNA form, the CDR3 reads TGTGCCAGCAGCCCGAGACCAAGCGGGCACAATGAGCAGTTCTTC.

This clonotype was found a few times. The J gene is TRBJ2-5, the V gene TRBV2; D remains ambiguous. Germline V gene lookup returns CDR1 SNHLY and CDR2 FYNNEI. This CDR3 has 12 residues. The V end lost 6 bases, the J end lost 5 bases, and 10 bases lay between the germline ends. The CDR3 nucleotides read TGTGCCAGCAGAACGGACGGGGAGACCCAGTACTTC. It encodes CASRTDGETQYF. The whole variable domain, remainder taken from reference TRBV2 and TRBJ2-5, is EPEVTQTPSHQVTQMGQEVILRCVPISNHLYFYWYRQILGQKVEFLVSFYNNEISEKSEIFDDQFSVERPDGSNFTLKIRSTKLEDSAMYFCASRTDGETQYFGPGTRLLVL.

This clonotype was recorded many times. The chain couples TRBV11-1 to TRBJ2-3; 7 nucleotides line up with TRBD2. The germline gives CDR1 SGHAT, CDR2 FQDESV (reference sequence). The CDR3 is made up of 16 amino acids. V was clipped by 4 bases and J by 2 bases; unmatched bases: 9. Here the CDR3 DNA reads TGTGCCAGCAGCTATAGACTAGCCGATTACACAGATACGCAGTATTTT. It encodes CASSYRLADYTDTQYF.

This clonotype was seen at least ten times. This chain links TRBV30 with TRBJ2-3; 13 bases are shared with TRBD2. Trimming took 5 bases from V and 5 from J; bases not matched to a gene: 4. CDR3 size: 14 residues. Germline V gene lookup returns CDR1 GTSNPN and CDR2 SVGIG (reference sequence). The CDR3 sequence is CAWEGLAGLDTQYF. CDR3 nucleotides: TGTGCCTGGGAGGGACTAGCGGGACTAGATACGCAGTATTTT. Based on the CDR3 plus reference TRBV30 and TRBJ2-3, the full variable domain is SQTIHQWPATLVQPVGSPLSLECTVEGTSNPNLYWYRQAAGRGLQLLFYSVGIGQISSEVPQNLSASRPQDRQFILSSKKLLLSDSGFYLCAWEGLAGLDTQYFGPGTRLTVL.

The CDR3 nucleotides read TGTGCCAGCACCCGGGGGACAGGGGAGGACACCATATATTTT. Its translation is CASTRGTGEDTIYF. This chain joins TRBV12-3 or TRBV12-4 and TRBJ1-3, with 10 bases fitting TRBD1. This CDR3 region has 14 residues. The ends lost 7 bases at V and 8 bases at J; junction bases unmatched: 8.

In this sample, this clonotype turned up many times. The chain links TRBV11-2 to TRBJ2-7; TRBD1 might be the D (5 bases). Germline CDR1 SGHAT, CDR2 FQNNGV. CDR3 length: 15 amino acids. V lost 1 base, J lost 2 bases, and 12 bases lay in between. In DNA, the CDR3 is TGTGCCAGCAGCTTAGCAAGGGTAGGGGCCTACGAGCAGTACTTC. Protein: CASSLARVGAYEQYF.

This clonotype is a singleton in its sample. The V and J genes are TRBV7-9 and TRBJ1-4; 11 bases map to TRBD1. There are 15 residues in the CDR3. The germline V gene encodes CDR1 SEHNR and CDR2 FQNEAQ (reference sequence). Trimming cost V 5 bases and J 8 bases; bases outside gene matches: 7. The CDR3 loop is CASSLNGQGAEKLFF. The CDR3 coding sequence is TGTGCCAGCAGCCTAAACGGACAGGGGGCAGAAAAACTGTTTTTT.

This clonotype was picked up a small number of times. This chain joins TRBV4-1 and TRBJ2-2, with 7 positions matching TRBD1. This CDR3 is 15 amino acids long. The V segment lost 4 bases and the J segment 5 bases; nucleotides outside the gene matches: 7. The germline V gene encodes CDR1 MGHRA and CDR2 YSYEKL. The CDR3 DNA sequence: TGCGCCAGCAGCCGACAGGGTTGGCGAACCGGGGAGCTGTTTTTT. Residues: CASSRQGWRTGELFF.